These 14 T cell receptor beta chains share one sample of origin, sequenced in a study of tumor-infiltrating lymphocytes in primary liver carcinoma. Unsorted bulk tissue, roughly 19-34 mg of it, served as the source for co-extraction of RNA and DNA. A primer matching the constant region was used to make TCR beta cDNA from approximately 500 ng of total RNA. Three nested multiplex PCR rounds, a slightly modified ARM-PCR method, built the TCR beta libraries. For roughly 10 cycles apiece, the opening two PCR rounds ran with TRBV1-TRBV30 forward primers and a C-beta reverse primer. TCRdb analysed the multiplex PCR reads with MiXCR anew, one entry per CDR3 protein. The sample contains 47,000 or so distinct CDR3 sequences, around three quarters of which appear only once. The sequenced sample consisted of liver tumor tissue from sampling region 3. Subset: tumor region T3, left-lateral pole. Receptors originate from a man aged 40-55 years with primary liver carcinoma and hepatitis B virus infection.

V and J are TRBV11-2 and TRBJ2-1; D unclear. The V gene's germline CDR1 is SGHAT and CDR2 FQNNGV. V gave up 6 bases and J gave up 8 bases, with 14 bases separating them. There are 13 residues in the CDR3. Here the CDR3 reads CASSLNGVYEQFF. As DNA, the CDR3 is TGTGCCAGCAGTTTAAATGGTGTCTATGAGCAGTTCTTC. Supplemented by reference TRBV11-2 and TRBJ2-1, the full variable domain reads EAGVAQSPRYKIIEKRQSVAFWCNPISGHATLYWYQQILGQGPKLLIQFQNNGVVDDSQLPKDRFSAERLKGVDSTLKIQPAKLEDSAVYLCASSLNGVYEQFFGPGTRLTVL.

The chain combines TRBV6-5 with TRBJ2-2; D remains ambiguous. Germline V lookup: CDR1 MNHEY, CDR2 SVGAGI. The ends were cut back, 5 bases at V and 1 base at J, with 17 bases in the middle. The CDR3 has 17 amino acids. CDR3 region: CASSPRPPGMNTGELFF. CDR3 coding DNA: TGTGCCAGCAGTCCTCGCCCACCTGGAATGAACACCGGGGAGCTGTTTTTT.

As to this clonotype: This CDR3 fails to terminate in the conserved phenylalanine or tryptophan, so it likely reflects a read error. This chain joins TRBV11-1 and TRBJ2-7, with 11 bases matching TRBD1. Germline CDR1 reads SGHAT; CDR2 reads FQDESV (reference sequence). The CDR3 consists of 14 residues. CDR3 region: CASSADRGLYEQYI. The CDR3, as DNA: TGTGCCAGCAGCGCGGACAGGGGGCTATACGAACAGTACATC.

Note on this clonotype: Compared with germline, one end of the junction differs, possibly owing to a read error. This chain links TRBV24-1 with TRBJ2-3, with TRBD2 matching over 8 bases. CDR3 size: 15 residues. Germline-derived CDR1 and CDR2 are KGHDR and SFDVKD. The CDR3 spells CATSNLGLETNTQYF. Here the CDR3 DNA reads TGTGCCACCAGTAATTTGGGACTAGAGACAAATACACAGTATTTT.

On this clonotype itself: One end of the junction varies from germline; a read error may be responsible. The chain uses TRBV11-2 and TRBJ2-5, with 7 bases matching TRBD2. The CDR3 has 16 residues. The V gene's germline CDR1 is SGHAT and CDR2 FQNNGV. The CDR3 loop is CASSLVPASGQVTHYF. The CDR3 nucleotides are TGTGCCAGCAGCTTAGTCCCGGCTAGCGGACAAGTGACCCACTACTTC.

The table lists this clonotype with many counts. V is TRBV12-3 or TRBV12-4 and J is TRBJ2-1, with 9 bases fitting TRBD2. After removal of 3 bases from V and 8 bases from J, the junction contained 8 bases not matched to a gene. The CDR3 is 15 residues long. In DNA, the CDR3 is TGTGCCAGCAGTTTTGGGCTAGCGGGAATCTATGAGCAGTTCTTC. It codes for CASSFGLAGIYEQFF.

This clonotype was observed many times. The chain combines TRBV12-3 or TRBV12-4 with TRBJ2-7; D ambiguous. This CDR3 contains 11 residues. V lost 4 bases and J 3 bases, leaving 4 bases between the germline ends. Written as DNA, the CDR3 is TGTGCCAGCAGTTCCGGCTACGAGCAGTACTTC. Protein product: CASSSGYEQYF.

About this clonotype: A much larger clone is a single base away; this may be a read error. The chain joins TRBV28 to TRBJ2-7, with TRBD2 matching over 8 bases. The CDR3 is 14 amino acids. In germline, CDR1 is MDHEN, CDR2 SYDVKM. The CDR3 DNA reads TGTGTCAGCAGTTTATCGGGAGGGGCCTACGAGCAGTACTTC. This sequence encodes CVSSLSGGAYEQYF.

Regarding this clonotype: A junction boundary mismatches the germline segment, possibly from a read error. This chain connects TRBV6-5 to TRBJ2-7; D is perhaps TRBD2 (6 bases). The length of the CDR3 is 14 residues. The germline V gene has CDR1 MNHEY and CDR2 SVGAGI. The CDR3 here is CAPRPEGPAYDQYF. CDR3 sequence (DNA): TGTGCCCCCAGGCCGGAGGGACCAGCCTACGATCAGTACTTC.

The CDR3 DNA reads TGTATCAGCAGTTATCGAGTAGAGTATAGCAATCAGCCCCAGCATTTT. Amino acid sequence: CISSYRVEYSNQPQHF. V usage is TRBV6-6 and J usage is TRBJ1-5; D gene unclear. Germline V lookup: CDR1 MNHNY, CDR2 SVGAGI (reference sequence). This CDR3 has 16 residues.

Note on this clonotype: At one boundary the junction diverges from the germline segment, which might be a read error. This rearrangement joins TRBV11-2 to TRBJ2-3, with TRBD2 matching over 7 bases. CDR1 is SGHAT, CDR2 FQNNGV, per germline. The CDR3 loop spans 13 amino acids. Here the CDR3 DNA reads TGTGCCAGCAGCTTAGGGGGGGGTGACACGCTGTATTTT. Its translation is CASSLGGGDTLYF. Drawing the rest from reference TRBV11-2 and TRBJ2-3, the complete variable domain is EAGVAQSPRYKIIEKRQSVAFWCNPISGHATLYWYQQILGQGPKLLIQFQNNGVVDDSQLPKDRFSAERLKGVDSTLKIQPAKLEDSAVYLCASSLGGGDTLYFGPGTRLTVL.

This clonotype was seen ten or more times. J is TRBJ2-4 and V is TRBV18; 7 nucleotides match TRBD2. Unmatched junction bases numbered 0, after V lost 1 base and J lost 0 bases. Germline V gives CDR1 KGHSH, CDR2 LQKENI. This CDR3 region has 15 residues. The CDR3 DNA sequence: TGTGCCAGCTCACCACTAGCGGGAGCCAAAAACATTCAGTACTTC. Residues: CASSPLAGAKNIQYF.

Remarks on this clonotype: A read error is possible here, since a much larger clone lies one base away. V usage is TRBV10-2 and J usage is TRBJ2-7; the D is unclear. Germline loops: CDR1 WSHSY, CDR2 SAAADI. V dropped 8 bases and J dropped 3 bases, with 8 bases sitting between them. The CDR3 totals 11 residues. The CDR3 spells CASQTYYEQYF. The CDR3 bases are TGCGCCAGCCAGACTTACTACGAGCAGTACTTC.

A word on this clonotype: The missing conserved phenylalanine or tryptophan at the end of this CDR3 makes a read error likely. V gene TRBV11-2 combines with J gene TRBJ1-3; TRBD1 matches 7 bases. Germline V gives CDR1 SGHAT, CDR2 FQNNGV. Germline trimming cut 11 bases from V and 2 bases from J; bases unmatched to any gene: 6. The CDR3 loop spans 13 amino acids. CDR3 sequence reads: CASAQGAGNTIYI. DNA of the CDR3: TGTGCCTCAGCTCAGGGGGCTGGAAACACCATATATATT.